This TCR beta chain was retrieved from a study of OX40 agonist ivuxolimab in advanced cancers. The V end lost 2 bases, the J end lost 8 bases, and 13 bases lay between the germline ends. Germline V gene lookup returns CDR1 SGHRS and CDR2 YFSETQ. This CDR3 is 14 amino acids long. Repertoires were generated with immunoSEQ multiplex PCR, while TCRdb's copy carries only in-frame clones and drops some. The table records around 68,000 clones, about 84% of them present only once. Note on this clone: Other nucleotide sequences in the sample specify the same CDR3.

This TCR was sampled from an adult with an advanced solid tumor such as melanoma, head and neck, liver or kidney cancer. J is TRBJ1-4 and V is TRBV5-1, with D perhaps TRBD1 (6 bases). The source material was CD4+ or CD8+ T cells sorted from blood, sampled in a trial of the OX40 agonist ivuxolimab. CDR3 bases: TGCGCCAGCAGCTTAGGCCAGGGGAACGAAAAACTGTTTTTT. It specifies CASSLGQGNEKLFF.